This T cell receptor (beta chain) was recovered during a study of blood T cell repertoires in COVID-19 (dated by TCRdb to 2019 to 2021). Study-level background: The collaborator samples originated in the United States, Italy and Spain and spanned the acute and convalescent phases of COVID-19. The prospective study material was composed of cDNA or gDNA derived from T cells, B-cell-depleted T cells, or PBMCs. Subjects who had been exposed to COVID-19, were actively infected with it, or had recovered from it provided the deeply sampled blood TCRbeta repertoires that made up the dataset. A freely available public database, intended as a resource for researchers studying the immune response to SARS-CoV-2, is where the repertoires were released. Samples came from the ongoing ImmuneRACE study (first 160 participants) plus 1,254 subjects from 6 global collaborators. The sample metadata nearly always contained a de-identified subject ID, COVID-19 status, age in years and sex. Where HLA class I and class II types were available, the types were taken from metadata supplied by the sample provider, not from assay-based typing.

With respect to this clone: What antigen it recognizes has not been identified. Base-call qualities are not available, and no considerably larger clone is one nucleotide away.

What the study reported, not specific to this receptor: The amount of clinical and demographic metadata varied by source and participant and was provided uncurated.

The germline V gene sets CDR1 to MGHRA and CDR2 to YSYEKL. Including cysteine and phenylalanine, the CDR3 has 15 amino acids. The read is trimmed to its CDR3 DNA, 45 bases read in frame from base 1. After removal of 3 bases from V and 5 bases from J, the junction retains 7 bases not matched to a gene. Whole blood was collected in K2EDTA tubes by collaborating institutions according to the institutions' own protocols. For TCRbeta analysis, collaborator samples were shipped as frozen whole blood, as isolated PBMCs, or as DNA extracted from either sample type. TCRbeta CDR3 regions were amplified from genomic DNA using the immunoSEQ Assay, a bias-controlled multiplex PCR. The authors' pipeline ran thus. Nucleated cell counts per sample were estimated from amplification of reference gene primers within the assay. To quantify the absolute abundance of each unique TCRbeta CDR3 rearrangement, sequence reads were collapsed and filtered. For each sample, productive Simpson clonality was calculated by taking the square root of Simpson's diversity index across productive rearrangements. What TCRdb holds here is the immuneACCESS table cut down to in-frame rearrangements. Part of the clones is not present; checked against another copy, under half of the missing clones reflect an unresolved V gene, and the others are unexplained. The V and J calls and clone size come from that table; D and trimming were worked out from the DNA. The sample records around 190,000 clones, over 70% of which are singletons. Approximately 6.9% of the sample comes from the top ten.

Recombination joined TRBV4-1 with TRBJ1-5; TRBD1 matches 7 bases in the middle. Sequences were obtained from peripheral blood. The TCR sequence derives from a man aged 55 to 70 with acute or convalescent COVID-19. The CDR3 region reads CASSQTTGVDQPQHF. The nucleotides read TGCGCCAGCAGCCAGACCACAGGGGTAGATCAGCCCCAGCATTTT.